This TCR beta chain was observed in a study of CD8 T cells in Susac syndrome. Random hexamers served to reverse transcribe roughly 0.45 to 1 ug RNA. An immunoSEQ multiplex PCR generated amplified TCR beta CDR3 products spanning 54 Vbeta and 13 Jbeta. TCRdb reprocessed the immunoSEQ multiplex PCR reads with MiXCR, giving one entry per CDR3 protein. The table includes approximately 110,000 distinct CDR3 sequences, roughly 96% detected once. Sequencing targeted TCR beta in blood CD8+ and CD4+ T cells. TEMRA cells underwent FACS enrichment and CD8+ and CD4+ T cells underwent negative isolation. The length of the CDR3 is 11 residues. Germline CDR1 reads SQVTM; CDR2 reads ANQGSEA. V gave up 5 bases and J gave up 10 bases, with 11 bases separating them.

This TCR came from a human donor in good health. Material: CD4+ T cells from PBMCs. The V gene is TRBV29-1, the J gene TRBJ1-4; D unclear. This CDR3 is CSVTRGGKLFF. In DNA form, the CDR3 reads TGCAGCGTTACGCGGGGAGGAAAACTGTTTTTT.